This entry is about one TCR beta chain. Antigen unknown. The data derive from a study of CD8 T cells in Susac syndrome. Looking at the study overall: Patients with Susac syndrome were, at the time of blood collection, therapy-naive, maintained on corticosteroids, or maintained on intravenous immunoglobulin alone.

The patients with Susac syndrome were individuals who fulfilled the recently defined diagnostic criteria for disease that was either definite or probable. Random-hexamer reverse transcription was applied to roughly 0.5 to 1 ug RNA. Amplification of TCR beta CDR3 by immunoSEQ multiplex PCR spanned 54 Vbeta and 13 Jbeta. TCRdb passed the immunoSEQ multiplex PCR reads through MiXCR, listing each CDR3 protein once. The top ten clones hold around 0.41% of a sample with fewer than 140,000 distinct CDR3 sequences, around 94% of them seen once. With 6 bases clipped from V and 2 bases from J, the junction kept 5 bases outside the gene matches. Germline V gene lookup returns CDR1 DFQATT and CDR2 SNEGSKA (reference sequence). The CDR3 runs 13 residues. Whole-study results and caveats: Susac-specific public clones numbered around 16 in total CD8+ repertoires (and five in CD8+ TEMRA repertoires).

Source material: CD8+ T cells from PBMCs. The TCR was taken from a human donor with Susac syndrome. The chain recombines TRBV20-1 with TRBJ2-7; 9 bases match TRBD1. The CDR3 is CSARDRATYEQYF. CDR3 coding DNA: TGCAGTGCGCGGGACAGGGCGACCTACGAGCAGTACTTC.